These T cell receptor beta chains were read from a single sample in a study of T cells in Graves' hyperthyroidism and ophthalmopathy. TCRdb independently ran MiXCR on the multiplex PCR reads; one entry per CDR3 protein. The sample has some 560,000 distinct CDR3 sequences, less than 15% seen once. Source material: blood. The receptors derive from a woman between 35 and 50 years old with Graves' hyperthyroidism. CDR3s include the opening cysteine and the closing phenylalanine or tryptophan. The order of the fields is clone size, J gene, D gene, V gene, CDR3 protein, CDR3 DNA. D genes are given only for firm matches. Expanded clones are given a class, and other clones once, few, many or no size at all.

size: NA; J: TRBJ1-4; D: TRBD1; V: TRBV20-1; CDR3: CSARKPGGLSTNEKLFF; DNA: TGCAGTGCTAGAAAACCAGGGGGCCTCTCAACTAATGAAAAACTGTTTTTT
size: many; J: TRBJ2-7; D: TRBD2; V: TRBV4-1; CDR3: CASSPLAGGSYEQYF; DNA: TGTGCCAGCAGCCCACTAGCGGGAGGATCCTACGAGCAGTACTTC
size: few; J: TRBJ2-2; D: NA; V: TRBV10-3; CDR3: CAITPANTGELFF; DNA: TGTGCCATCACCCCGGCGAACACCGGGGAGCTGTTTTTT
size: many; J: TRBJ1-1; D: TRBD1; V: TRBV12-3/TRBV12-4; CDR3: CASTLEGARAFF; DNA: TGTGCCAGCACCCTAGAGGGGGCGCGGGCTTTCTTT
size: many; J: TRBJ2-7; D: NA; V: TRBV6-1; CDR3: CATTAGGYYEQYF; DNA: TGTGCCACCACAGCCGGGGGCTACTACGAGCAGTACTTC
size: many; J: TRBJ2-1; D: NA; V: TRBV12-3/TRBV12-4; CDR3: CASSLGPRQDYNEQFF; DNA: TGTGCCAGCAGTTTGGGGCCCCGGCAGGATTACAATGAGCAGTTCTTC
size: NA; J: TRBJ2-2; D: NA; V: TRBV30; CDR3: CAWSVQMAGELFF; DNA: TGTGCCTGGAGTGTTCAAATGGCCGGGGAGCTGTTTTTT
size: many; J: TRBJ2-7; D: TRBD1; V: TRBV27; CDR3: CASSRDSPYEQYF; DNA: TGTGCCAGCAGCCGGGACAGCCCCTACGAGCAGTACTTC
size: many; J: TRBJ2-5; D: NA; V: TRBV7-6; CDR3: CASSPTAGQETQYF; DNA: TGTGCCAGCAGTCCGACGGCAGGGCAAGAGACCCAGTACTTC
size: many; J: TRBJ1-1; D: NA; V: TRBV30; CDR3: CASKHPNTEAFF; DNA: TGTGCCTCGAAACATCCAAACACTGAAGCTTTCTTT
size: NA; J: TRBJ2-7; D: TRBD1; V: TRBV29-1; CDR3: CSVGQGANVYEQYF; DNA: TGCAGCGTAGGACAGGGGGCGAATGTGTACGAGCAGTACTTC
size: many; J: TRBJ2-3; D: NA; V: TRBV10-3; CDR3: CAIRDQVSTDTQYF; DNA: TGTGCCATCAGGGATCAAGTTAGCACAGATACGCAGTATTTT
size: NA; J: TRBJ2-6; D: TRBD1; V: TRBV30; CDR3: CAGTGDSGANVLTF; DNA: TGTGCCGGAACAGGGGACTCTGGGGCCAACGTCCTGACTTTC
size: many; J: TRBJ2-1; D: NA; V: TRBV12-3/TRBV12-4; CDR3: CASTPGLAVEQFF; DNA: TGTGCCAGCACCCCCGGTCTGGCAGTTGAGCAGTTCTTC
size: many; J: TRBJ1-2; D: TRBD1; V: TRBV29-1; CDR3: CSVEDQGQGYGYTF; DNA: TGCAGCGTTGAAGATCAGGGACAGGGGTATGGCTACACCTTC
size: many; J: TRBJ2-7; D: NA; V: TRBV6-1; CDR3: CASRFGAGAYEQYF; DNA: TGTGCCAGCAGATTCGGGGCGGGTGCCTACGAGCAGTACTTC
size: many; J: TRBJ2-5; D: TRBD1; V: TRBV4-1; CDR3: CASSPVLTGSMETQYF; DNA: TGCGCCAGCAGCCCTGTGTTGACAGGGTCAATGGAGACCCAGTACTTC
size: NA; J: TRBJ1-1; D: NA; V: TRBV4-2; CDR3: CASSPDDGRNTEAFF; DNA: TGTGCCAGCAGCCCAGATGACGGGAGGAACACTGAAGCTTTCTTT
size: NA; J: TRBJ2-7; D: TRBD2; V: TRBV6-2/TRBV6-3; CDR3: CASSYHQLAGNYEQYF; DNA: TGTGCCAGCAGTTACCATCAACTAGCGGGAAACTACGAGCAGTACTTC
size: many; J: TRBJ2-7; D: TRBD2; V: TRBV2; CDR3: CASRERLAGGPNEQYF; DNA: TGTGCCAGCAGGGAAAGACTAGCGGGAGGGCCCAACGAGCAGTACTTC
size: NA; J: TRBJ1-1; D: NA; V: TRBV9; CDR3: CASSGDGVNTEAFF; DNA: TGTGCCAGCAGCGGGGACGGAGTGAACACTGAAGCTTTCTTT
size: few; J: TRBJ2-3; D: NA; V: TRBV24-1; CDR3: CATSVGGTTADTQYF; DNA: TGTGCCACCAGTGTGGGCGGGACAACCGCAGATACGCAGTATTTT